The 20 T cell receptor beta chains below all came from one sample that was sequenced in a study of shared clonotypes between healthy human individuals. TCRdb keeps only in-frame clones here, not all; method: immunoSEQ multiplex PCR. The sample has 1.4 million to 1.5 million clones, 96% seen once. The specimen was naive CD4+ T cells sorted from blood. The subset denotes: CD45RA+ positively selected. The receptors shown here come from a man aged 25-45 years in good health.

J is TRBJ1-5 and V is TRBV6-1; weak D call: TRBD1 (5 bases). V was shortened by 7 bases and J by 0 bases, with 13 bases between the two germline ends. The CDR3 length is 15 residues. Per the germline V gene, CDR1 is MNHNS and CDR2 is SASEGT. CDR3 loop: CASISGANSNQPQHF. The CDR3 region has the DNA TGTGCCAGCATTAGTGGGGCAAATAGCAATCAGCCCCAGCATTTT.

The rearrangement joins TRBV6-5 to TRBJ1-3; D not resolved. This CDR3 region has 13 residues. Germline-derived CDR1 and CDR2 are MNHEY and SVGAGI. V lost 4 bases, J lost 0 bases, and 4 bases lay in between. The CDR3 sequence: CASSSTSGNTIYF. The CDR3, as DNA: TGTGCCAGCAGTTCCACCTCTGGAAACACCATATATTTT.

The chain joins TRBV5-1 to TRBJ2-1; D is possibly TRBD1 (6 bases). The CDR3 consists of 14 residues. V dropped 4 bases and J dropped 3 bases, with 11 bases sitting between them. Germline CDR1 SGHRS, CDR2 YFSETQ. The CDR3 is CASSPGDNYNEQFF. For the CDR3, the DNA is TGCGCCAGCAGCCCTGGGGACAACTACAATGAGCAGTTCTTC.

CDR3 coding DNA: TGTGCCAGCAGCTATCCACAAGGAGGGGCAGGGGCGAACTATGGCTACACCTTC. This sequence encodes CASSYPQGGAGANYGYTF. The chain combines TRBV7-9 with TRBJ1-2; weak D call: TRBD1 (6 bases). The CDR3 spans 18 residues. The V gene lost 4 bases and the J gene lost 2 bases, with 23 bases spanning the gap. Per germline, CDR1 SEHNR and CDR2 FQNEAQ (reference sequence).

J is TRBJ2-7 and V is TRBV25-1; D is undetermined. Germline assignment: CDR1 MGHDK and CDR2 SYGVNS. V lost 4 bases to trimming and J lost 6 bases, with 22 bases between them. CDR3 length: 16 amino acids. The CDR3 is CASSGRSAKITSEQYF. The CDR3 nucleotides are TGTGCCAGCAGTGGTAGGTCCGCTAAAATTACTTCCGAGCAGTACTTC.

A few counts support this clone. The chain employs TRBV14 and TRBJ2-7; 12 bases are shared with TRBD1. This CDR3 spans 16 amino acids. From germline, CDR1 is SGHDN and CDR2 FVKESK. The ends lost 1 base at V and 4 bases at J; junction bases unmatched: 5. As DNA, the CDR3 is TGTGCCAGCAGCCAAGTAGGGGACAGGGGGCGTTACGAGCAGTACTTC. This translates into CASSQVGDRGRYEQYF. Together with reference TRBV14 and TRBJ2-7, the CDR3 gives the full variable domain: EAGVTQFPSHSVIEKGQTVTLRCDPISGHDNLYWYRRVMGKEIKFLLHFVKESKQDESGMPNNRFLAERTGGTYSTLKVQPAELEDSGVYFCASSQVGDRGRYEQYFGPGTRLTVT.

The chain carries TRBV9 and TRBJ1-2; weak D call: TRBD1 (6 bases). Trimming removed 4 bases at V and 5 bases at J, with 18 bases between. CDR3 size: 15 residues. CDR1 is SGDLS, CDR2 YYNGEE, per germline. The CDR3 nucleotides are TGTGCCAGCAGCTCCCTGAGGGGGGAGGGGTATGGCTACACCTTC. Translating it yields CASSSLRGEGYGYTF.

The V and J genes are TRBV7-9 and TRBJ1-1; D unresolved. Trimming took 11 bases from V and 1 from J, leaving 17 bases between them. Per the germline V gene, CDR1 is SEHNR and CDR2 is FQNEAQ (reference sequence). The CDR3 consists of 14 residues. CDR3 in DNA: TGTGCCTCTCGAGACCCGGGGAAGAACACTGAAGCTTTCTTT. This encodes CASRDPGKNTEAFF. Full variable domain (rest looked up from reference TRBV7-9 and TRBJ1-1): DTGVSQNPRHKITKRGQNVTFRCDPISEHNRLYWYRQTLGQGPEFLTYFQNEAQLEKSRLLSDRFSAERPKGSFSTLEIQRTEQGDSAMYLCASRDPGKNTEAFFGQGTRLTVV.

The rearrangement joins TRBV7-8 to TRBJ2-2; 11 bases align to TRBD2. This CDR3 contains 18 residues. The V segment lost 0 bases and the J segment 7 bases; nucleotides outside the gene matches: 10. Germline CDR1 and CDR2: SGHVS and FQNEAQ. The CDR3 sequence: CASSLALGLAGSGGELFF. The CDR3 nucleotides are TGTGCCAGCAGCTTAGCGCTAGGACTAGCGGGTTCGGGCGGGGAGCTGTTTTTT.

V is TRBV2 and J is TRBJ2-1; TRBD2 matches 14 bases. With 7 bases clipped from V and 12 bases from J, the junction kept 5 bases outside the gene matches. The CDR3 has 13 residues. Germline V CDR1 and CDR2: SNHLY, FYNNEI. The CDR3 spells CASTPGLAGAQFF. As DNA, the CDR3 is TGTGCCAGCACCCCGGGACTAGCGGGAGCGCAGTTCTTC.

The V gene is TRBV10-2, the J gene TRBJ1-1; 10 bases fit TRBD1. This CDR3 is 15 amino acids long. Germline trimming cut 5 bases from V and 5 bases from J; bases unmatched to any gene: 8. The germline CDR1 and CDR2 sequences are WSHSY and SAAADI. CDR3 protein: CASSPRDRGGTEAFF. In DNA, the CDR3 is TGCGCCAGCAGTCCCCGGGACAGGGGTGGGACTGAAGCTTTCTTT.

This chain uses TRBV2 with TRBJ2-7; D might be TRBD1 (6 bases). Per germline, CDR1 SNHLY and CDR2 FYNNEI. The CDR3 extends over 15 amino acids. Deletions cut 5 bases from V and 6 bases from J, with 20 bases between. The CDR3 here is CASSLETGFLGEQYF. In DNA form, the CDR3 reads TGTGCCAGCAGTCTTGAGACAGGCTTTCTTGGCGAGCAGTACTTC.

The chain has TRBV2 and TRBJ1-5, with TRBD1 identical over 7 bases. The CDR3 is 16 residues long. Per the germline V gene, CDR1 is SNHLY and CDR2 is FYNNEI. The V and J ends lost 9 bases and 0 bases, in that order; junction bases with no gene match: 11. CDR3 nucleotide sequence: TGTGCCAGTACCGGGACAGCTTTTCATAGCAATCAGCCCCAGCATTTT. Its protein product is CASTGTAFHSNQPQHF. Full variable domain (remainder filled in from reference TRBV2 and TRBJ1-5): EPEVTQTPSHQVTQMGQEVILRCVPISNHLYFYWYRQILGQKVEFLVSFYNNEISEKSEIFDDQFSVERPDGSNFTLKIRSTKLEDSAMYFCASTGTAFHSNQPQHFGDGTRLSIL.

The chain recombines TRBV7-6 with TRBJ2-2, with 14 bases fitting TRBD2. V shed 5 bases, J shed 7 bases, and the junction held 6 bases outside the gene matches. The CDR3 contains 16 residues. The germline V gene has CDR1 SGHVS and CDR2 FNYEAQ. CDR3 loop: CASSLGTSGSGGELFF. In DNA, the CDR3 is TGTGCCAGCAGCCTCGGGACTAGCGGGAGCGGCGGGGAGCTGTTTTTT.

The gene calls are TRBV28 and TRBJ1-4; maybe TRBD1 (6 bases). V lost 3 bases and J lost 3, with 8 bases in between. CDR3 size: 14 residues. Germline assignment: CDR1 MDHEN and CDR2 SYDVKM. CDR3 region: CASSFRGANEKLFF. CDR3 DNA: TGTGCCAGCAGTTTTAGGGGGGCTAATGAAAAACTGTTTTTT.

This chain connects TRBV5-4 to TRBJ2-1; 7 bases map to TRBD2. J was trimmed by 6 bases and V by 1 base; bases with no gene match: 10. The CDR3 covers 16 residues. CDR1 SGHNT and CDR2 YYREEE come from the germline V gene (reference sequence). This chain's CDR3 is CASSLSSGVPSNEQFF. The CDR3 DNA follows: TGTGCCAGCAGCTTGTCTAGCGGAGTCCCTAGCAATGAGCAGTTCTTC. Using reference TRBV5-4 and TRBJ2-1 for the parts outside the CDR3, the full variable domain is ETGVTQSPTHLIKTRGQQVTLRCSSQSGHNTVSWYQQALGQGPQFIFQYYREEENGRGNFPPRFSGLQFPNYSSELNVNALELDDSALYLCASSLSSGVPSNEQFFGPGTRLTVL.

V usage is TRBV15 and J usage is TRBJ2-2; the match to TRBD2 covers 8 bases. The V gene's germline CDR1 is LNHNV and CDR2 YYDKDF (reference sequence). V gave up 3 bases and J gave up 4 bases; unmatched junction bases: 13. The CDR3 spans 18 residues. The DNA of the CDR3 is TGTGCCACCAGCAGCCTGACCGGGACTAGGTCGTCCACCGGGGAGCTGTTTTTT. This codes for CATSSLTGTRSSTGELFF.

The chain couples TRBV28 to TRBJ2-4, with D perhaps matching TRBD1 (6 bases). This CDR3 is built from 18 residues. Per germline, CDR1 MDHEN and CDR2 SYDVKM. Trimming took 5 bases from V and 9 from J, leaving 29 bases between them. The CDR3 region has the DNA TGTGCCAGCAGTCCTATTGCTGGTGGGGGCGCAAGTGGATTCATTCAGTACTTC. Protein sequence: CASSPIAGGGASGFIQYF.

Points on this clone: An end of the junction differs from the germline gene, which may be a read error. Written as DNA, the CDR3 is TGTGCCAGCAGTGATAAAGGCGAGCCCCGGCATTTT. This translates into CASSDKGEPRHF. The gene calls are TRBV25-1 and TRBJ1-5; no reliable D call. The CDR3 spans 12 residues. CDR1 is MGHDK and CDR2 is SYGVNS in the germline V gene.

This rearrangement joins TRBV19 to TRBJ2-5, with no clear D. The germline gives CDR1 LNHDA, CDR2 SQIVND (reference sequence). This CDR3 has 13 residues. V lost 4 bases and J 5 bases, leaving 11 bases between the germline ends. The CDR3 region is CASSTAREETQYF. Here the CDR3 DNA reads TGTGCCAGTAGTACCGCCCGTGAGGAGACCCAGTACTTC.